Listed below are T cell receptor beta chains from one sample, sequenced in a study of blood T cell repertoires in COVID-19. Assay: immunoSEQ multiplex PCR; the TCRdb copy retains only in-frame clones and omits some. The data show roughly 190,000 clones, roughly 87% seen once. Sequencing used PBMCs or T cells enriched from blood (not recorded which). All receptors derive from a woman between 25 and 40 years old who had recovered from COVID-19. The CDR3 runs from the conserved cysteine through the conserved F or W. The order of the fields is J gene, D gene, V gene, clone size, CDR3 protein, CDR3 DNA. D genes are given only for firm matches. Rows may omit the clone size; those that give it use once, few, many or a size class.

J: TRBJ2-3; D: TRBD2; V: TRBV3-1/TRBV3-2; size: .; CDR3: CASSQHGTSGTGTDTQYF; DNA: TGTGCCAGCAGCCAACACGGGACTAGCGGGACTGGCACAGATACGCAGTATTTT
J: TRBJ2-7; D: TRBD1; V: TRBV4-1; size: .; CDR3: CASSPDREIDEQYF; DNA: TGCGCCAGCAGCCCCGACAGGGAGATCGACGAGCAGTACTTC
J: TRBJ1-5; D: TRBD1; V: TRBV27; size: .; CDR3: CASSSGTGAYQPQHF; DNA: TGTGCCAGCAGTTCCGGGACAGGGGCCTATCAGCCCCAGCATTTT
J: TRBJ1-1; D: .; V: TRBV7-2; size: few; CDR3: CASSLGSNTEAFF; DNA: TGTGCCAGCAGCTTAGGGAGTAACACTGAAGCTTTCTTT
J: TRBJ1-3; D: .; V: TRBV19; size: .; CDR3: CASSTPGSSLSGNTIYF; DNA: TGTGCCAGTAGTACCCCGGGTTCCTCCCTCTCCGGAAACACCATATATTTT
J: TRBJ1-3; D: .; V: TRBV7-2; size: .; CDR3: CASSSDYGSGNTIYF; DNA: TGTGCCAGCAGCTCCGACTACGGCTCTGGAAACACCATATATTTT
J: TRBJ2-7; D: .; V: TRBV4-1; size: .; CDR3: CASSQAHFSGYEQYF; DNA: TGCGCCAGCAGCCAAGCTCACTTTAGCGGCTACGAGCAGTACTTC
J: TRBJ1-1; D: TRBD1; V: TRBV5-1; size: .; CDR3: CASRPGQGNRETEAFF; DNA: TGCGCCAGCAGACCTGGACAGGGAAATAGGGAAACTGAAGCTTTCTTT
J: TRBJ1-1; D: TRBD1; V: TRBV19; size: .; CDR3: CASSMQGARTEAFF; DNA: TGTGCCAGTAGTATGCAGGGGGCAAGGACTGAAGCTTTCTTT
J: TRBJ2-1; D: .; V: TRBV7-2; size: .; CDR3: CASSLDPVSYNEQFF; DNA: TGTGCCAGCAGCTTAGATCCAGTTTCCTACAATGAGCAGTTCTTC
J: TRBJ2-1; D: TRBD2; V: TRBV7-8; size: .; CDR3: CASSPTSGRSSYNEQFF; DNA: TGTGCCAGCAGCCCTACTAGCGGGAGAAGCTCCTACAATGAGCAGTTCTTC
J: TRBJ2-3; D: .; V: TRBV7-7; size: few; CDR3: CASSLGGGGSDTQYF; DNA: TGTGCTAGCAGCTTAGGGGGAGGAGGTTCAGATACGCAGTATTTT
J: TRBJ1-5; D: .; V: TRBV30; size: .; CDR3: CAWSADSLSNQPQHF; DNA: TGTGCCTGGAGTGCTGATAGTCTCAGCAATCAGCCCCAGCATTTT
J: TRBJ1-5; D: .; V: TRBV6-2/TRBV6-3; size: once; CDR3: CASSYSGFYSNQPQHF; DNA: TGTGCCAGCAGTTACTCGGGCTTTTATAGCAATCAGCCCCAGCATTTT
J: TRBJ2-1; D: .; V: TRBV7-2; size: .; CDR3: CASSLATRYNEQFF; DNA: TGTGCCAGCAGCTTAGCAACCCGGTACAATGAGCAGTTCTTC
J: TRBJ1-5; D: .; V: TRBV4-1; size: .; CDR3: CASSQSMEGSLNQPQHF; DNA: TGCGCCAGCAGCCAGTCAATGGAGGGGAGCCTCAATCAGCCCCAGCATTTT
J: TRBJ1-6; D: TRBD1; V: TRBV27; size: .; CDR3: CASRSTDRANSPLHF; DNA: TGTGCCAGCAGATCGACTGACAGGGCAAATTCACCCCTCCACTTT
J: TRBJ2-3; D: .; V: TRBV3-1/TRBV3-2; size: .; CDR3: CASSQVATQYF; DNA: TGTGCCAGCAGCCAAGTAGCTACGCAGTATTTT
J: TRBJ1-2; D: .; V: TRBV7-2; size: .; CDR3: CASSLGGADGYTF; DNA: TGTGCCAGCAGCTTAGGCGGGGCAGATGGCTACACCTTC
J: TRBJ2-7; D: TRBD1; V: TRBV9; size: .; CDR3: CASSGDRDSYEQYF; DNA: TGTGCCAGCAGCGGGGACAGGGACTCCTACGAGCAGTACTTC
J: TRBJ2-7; D: TRBD2; V: TRBV4-1; size: .; CDR3: CASSQGPSGRLDYEQYF; DNA: TGCGCCAGCAGCCAAGGCCCTAGCGGGCGCCTCGACTACGAGCAGTACTTC
J: TRBJ1-6; D: TRBD1; V: TRBV7-8; size: .; CDR3: CASSLVAGGNSPLHF; DNA: TGTGCCAGCAGCTTAGTTGCAGGGGGTAATTCACCCCTCCACTTT
J: TRBJ1-6; D: .; V: TRBV15; size: .; CDR3: CATSRAQYSPLHF; DNA: TGTGCCACCAGCAGAGCTCAGTATTCACCCCTCCACTTT
J: TRBJ1-1; D: .; V: TRBV19; size: .; CDR3: CASSIGMNTEAFF; DNA: TGTGCCAGTAGTATCGGGATGAACACTGAAGCTTTCTTT
J: TRBJ1-5; D: TRBD1; V: TRBV7-2; size: .; CDR3: CASSLRTGGQPQHF; DNA: TGTGCCAGCAGCTTACGGACAGGTGGACAGCCCCAGCATTTT
J: TRBJ2-7; D: TRBD2; V: TRBV27; size: .; CDR3: CASSFGTGTSYNEQYF; DNA: TGTGCCAGCAGTTTCGGTACCGGGACTAGCTACAACGAGCAGTACTTC
J: TRBJ2-7; D: .; V: TRBV12-3/TRBV12-4; size: once; CDR3: CASSAGEVGEQYF; DNA: TGTGCCAGCAGCGCAGGGGAAGTGGGAGAGCAGTACTTC
J: TRBJ2-5; D: TRBD2; V: TRBV25-1; size: .; CDR3: CASSTSGKGQETQYF; DNA: TGTGCCAGCAGTACTAGCGGAAAAGGCCAAGAGACCCAGTACTTC
J: TRBJ1-4; D: .; V: TRBV28; size: once; CDR3: CASLGGGAGEKLFF; DNA: TGTGCCAGCTTGGGCGGGGGCGCGGGTGAAAAACTGTTTTTT
J: TRBJ2-1; D: TRBD2; V: TRBV11-2; size: .; CDR3: CASSFADSSGRFF; DNA: TGTGCCAGCAGCTTCGCCGACTCTAGCGGGAGGTTCTTC
J: TRBJ1-1; D: TRBD1; V: TRBV7-9; size: .; CDR3: CASSYDRGRAEAFF; DNA: TGTGCCAGCAGTTACGACAGGGGGAGGGCTGAAGCTTTCTTT
J: TRBJ2-7; D: .; V: TRBV7-9; size: few; CDR3: CASSLPMRGLYF; DNA: TGTGCCAGCAGCTTACCAATGAGGGGGTTGTACTTC
J: TRBJ1-1; D: TRBD1; V: TRBV18; size: .; CDR3: CASSPGTERASSAFF; DNA: TGTGCCAGCTCACCCGGGACAGAACGGGCCTCTTCAGCTTTCTTT
J: TRBJ2-7; D: TRBD1; V: TRBV15; size: .; CDR3: CATSRTGDYEQYF; DNA: TGTGCCACCAGCAGGACAGGGGATTACGAGCAGTACTTC
J: TRBJ2-1; D: TRBD2; V: TRBV6-4; size: few; CDR3: CASSDSGGAPYNEQFF; DNA: TGTGCCAGCAGTGACTCCGGGGGGGCCCCCTACAATGAGCAGTTCTTC
J: TRBJ2-3; D: TRBD2; V: TRBV9; size: .; CDR3: CASSVPRGGSTDTQYF; DNA: TGTGCCAGCAGCGTCCCGCGGGGGGGAAGCACAGATACGCAGTATTTT
J: TRBJ2-1; D: TRBD1; V: TRBV3-1/TRBV3-2; size: once; CDR3: CASSQDLLRQGDYNEQFF; DNA: TGTGCCAGCAGCCAAGATCTACTCCGGCAGGGGGATTACAATGAGCAGTTCTTC
J: TRBJ2-3; D: TRBD2; V: TRBV11-3; size: .; CDR3: CASSLATGRGVTDTQYF; DNA: TGTGCCAGCAGCTTAGCAACCGGACGGGGGGTTACAGATACGCAGTATTTT
J: TRBJ1-2; D: TRBD1; V: TRBV19; size: .; CDR3: CASTDRGYGYTF; DNA: TGTGCCAGTACGGACAGGGGCTATGGCTACACCTTC
J: TRBJ1-4; D: .; V: TRBV6-5; size: .; CDR3: CASSVGQTFNEKLFF; DNA: TGTGCCAGCAGCGTCGGACAGACCTTTAATGAAAAACTGTTTTTT
J: TRBJ2-4; D: TRBD1; V: TRBV7-9; size: once; CDR3: CASSRDRGFENIQYF; DNA: TGTGCCAGCAGCCGAGACAGGGGGTTTGAAAACATTCAGTACTTC
J: TRBJ1-2; D: .; V: TRBV6-6; size: .; CDR3: CASRLRSYGYTF; DNA: TGTGCCAGCAGGCTAAGGAGTTATGGCTACACCTTC